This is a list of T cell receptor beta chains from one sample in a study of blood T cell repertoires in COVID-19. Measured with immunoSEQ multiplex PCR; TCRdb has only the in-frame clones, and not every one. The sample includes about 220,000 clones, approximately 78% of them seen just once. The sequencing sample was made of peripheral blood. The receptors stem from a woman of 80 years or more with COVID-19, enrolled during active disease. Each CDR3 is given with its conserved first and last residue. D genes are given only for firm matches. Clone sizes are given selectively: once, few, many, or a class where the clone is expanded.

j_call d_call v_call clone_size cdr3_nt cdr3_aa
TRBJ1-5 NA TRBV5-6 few TGTGCCAGCAGCTTGAGAGTGCGGGGAGGACAGCCCCAGCATTTT CASSLRVRGGQPQHF
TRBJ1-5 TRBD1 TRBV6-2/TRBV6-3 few TGTGCCAGCAGTTGGACAGGGAATCAGCCCCAGCATTTT CASSWTGNQPQHF
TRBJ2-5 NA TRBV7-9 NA TGTGCCAGCAGCTTAAAAGGGAGCCAAGAGACCCAGTACTTC CASSLKGSQETQYF
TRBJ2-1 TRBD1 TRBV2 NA TGTGCCAGCAGCTACGGACAGGGCGGCTACAATGAGCAGTTCTTC CASSYGQGGYNEQFF
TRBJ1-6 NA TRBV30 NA TGTGCCTGTACCAGGGATCTCTTCAATTCACCCCTCCACTTT CACTRDLFNSPLHF
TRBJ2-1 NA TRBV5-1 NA TGCGCCAGCGGCCCCTACCAGGGCCGCAATGAGCAGTTCTTC CASGPYQGRNEQFF
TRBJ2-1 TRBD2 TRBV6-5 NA TGTGCCAGCCTCCCCGGGACTAGCGGGAGTGATGAGCAGTTCTTC CASLPGTSGSDEQFF
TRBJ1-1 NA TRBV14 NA TGTGCCAGCAGCCAAGATCGAGGGACTGAAGCTTTCTTT CASSQDRGTEAFF
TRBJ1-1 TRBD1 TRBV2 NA TGTGCCAGCAGCCCGGACAGGGCCACTGAAGCTTTCTTT CASSPDRATEAFF
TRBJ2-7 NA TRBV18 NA TGTGCCAGCTCACCAAGGGGAGGCGAGCAGTACTTC CASSPRGGEQYF
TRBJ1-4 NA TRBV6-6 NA TGTGCCAGCAATAGGGGTGAAAAACTGTTTTTT CASNRGEKLFF
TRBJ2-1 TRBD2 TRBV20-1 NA TGCAGTGCTCGACTAGCAGGTGAGCAGTTCTTC CSARLAGEQFF
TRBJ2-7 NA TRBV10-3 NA TGTGCCGCGGCGGGACAGCCCGCCTACGAGCAGTACTTC CAAAGQPAYEQYF
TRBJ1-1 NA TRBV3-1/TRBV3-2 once TGTGCCAGCAGCCAAGATTGGCAGGCTGGGACTGAAGCTTTCTTT CASSQDWQAGTEAFF
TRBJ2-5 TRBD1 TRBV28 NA TGTGCCAGCTCAGGGGGCCAGAGGGAGACCCAGTACTTC CASSGGQRETQYF